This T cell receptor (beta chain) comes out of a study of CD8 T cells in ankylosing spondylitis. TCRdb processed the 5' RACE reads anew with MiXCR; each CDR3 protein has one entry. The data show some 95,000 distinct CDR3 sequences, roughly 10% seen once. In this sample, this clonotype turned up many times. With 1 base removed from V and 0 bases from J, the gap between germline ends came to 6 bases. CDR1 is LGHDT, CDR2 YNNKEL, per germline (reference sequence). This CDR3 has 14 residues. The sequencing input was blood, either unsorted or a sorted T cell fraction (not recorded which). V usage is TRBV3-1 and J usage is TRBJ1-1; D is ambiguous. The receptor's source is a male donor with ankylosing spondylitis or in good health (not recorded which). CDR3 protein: CASSQGRMNTEAFF. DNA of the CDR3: TGTGCCAGCAGCCAAGGACGGATGAACACTGAAGCTTTCTTT.